This T cell receptor beta chain was documented in a study of cytomegalovirus exposure and HLA in healthy donors. Study-wide context: Per a later analysis, the 666 first-cohort and 120 validation repertoires shared one platform.

A note on this clone: Its antigen remains unidentified.

Assay used: immunoSEQ multiplex PCR; TCRdb lists only in-frame clones, some missing. In the table there are 150,000 to 200,000 clones, 85% of which are singletons. Study findings and constraints: Three chains linked to CMV were shown in vitro to be specific for CMV antigens. Cytomegalovirus-associated status was assigned to fewer than 200 TCR beta chains. Subsequent analysis of the 95 to 150 validation repertoires found a tendency for first-cohort TCR clusters to co-occur.

What was sequenced was PBMCs. This clonotype was sampled from a man aged 18 to 30 in good health and CMV-seropositive.

CDR3 residues: CAWGDRGISGANVLTF. CDR3 nucleotide sequence: TGTGCCTGGGGGGACAGGGGGATCTCTGGGGCCAACGTCCTGACTTTC. The chain combines TRBV30 with TRBJ2-6, with 11 nucleotides matching TRBD1. The CDR3 spans 16 residues. V dropped 5 bases and J dropped 0; count of bases not matched to a gene: 3. CDR1 is GTSNPN, CDR2 SVGIG, per germline (reference sequence).